What follows are 8 T cell receptor beta chains derived from one specimen sequenced in a study of Graves' ophthalmopathy and Graves' hyperthyroidism. For repertoire sequencing, the TCR beta CDR3 regions were amplified from RNA transcripts. HTBI-primed RT-PCR formed the first round, and a multiplex PCR formed the second. TCRdb reanalysed the multiplex PCR reads using MiXCR and keeps one entry per CDR3 protein. The sample shows about 700,000 distinct CDR3 sequences, 40% of them seen only once. The source material was peripheral blood. Receptor source: an adult man with Graves' ophthalmopathy.

In regard to this clonotype: Its ends do not fully match the called genes, so a read error is possible. The gene calls are TRBV10-3 and TRBJ1-2; D remains unclear. Germline V lookup: CDR1 ENHRY, CDR2 SYGVKD. CDR3 size: 13 residues. The CDR3 DNA sequence: TGTGCCATCCTCCTGGACGGCGGGGTTGGCTACAGCTTC. As protein: CAILLDGGVGYSF.

This clonotype was counted at least ten times. The chain couples TRBV19 to TRBJ1-5; D is uncertain. Germline V gene lookup returns CDR1 LNHDA and CDR2 SQIVND (reference sequence). V lost 4 bases, J lost 6 bases, and 10 bases lay in between. The CDR3 is 13 residues long. This CDR3 is CASSKSRVQPQHF. Here the CDR3 DNA reads TGTGCCAGTAGTAAAAGTAGGGTTCAGCCCCAGCATTTT.

This clonotype was counted between two and nine times. The V and J genes are TRBV11-2 and TRBJ2-7; D unresolved. Looked up from germline, CDR1 is SGHAT and CDR2 is FQNNGV. V lost 5 bases and J lost 4, with 15 bases in between. The CDR3 is 14 amino acids. The CDR3: CASSPPSHLYEQYF. The CDR3 DNA is TGTGCCAGCAGCCCACCTTCACACCTGTACGAGCAGTACTTC.

The chain recombines TRBV7-9 with TRBJ2-3, with 10 bases identical to TRBD2. This CDR3 spans 16 amino acids. Trimming removed 5 bases from V and 2 bases from J; junction bases left unmatched: 7. CDR1 SEHNR and CDR2 FQNEAQ come from the germline V gene (reference sequence). CDR3 sequence (DNA): TGTGCCAGCAGCCCAACCGGGACTAGCGACACAGATACGCAGTATTTT. It specifies CASSPTGTSDTDTQYF.

This sequence joins TRBV5-6 and TRBJ2-7; TRBD1 aligns across 8 bases. Germline V gene data show CDR1 as SGHDT and CDR2 as YYEEEE. The trim removed 3 bases at V and 5 bases at J, leaving 7 bases unmatched. The CDR3 sequence is 14 residues long. CDR3 region: CASSYPGQEDEQYF. CDR3 in DNA: TGTGCCAGCAGCTACCCGGGACAGGAGGACGAGCAGTACTTC.

At least ten counts were recorded for this clonotype. The rearrangement uses TRBV29-1 and TRBJ2-7; D is possibly TRBD2 (5 bases). Trimming took off 7 bases at V and 6 bases at J, with 19 bases between the two ends. CDR1 is SQVTM, CDR2 ANQGSEA, per germline. The CDR3 contains 13 residues. The chain's CDR3 is CSGRIRRLSEQYF. The CDR3 coding sequence is TGCAGCGGCCGTATACGAAGACTAAGCGAGCAGTACTTC.

On this clonotype: One end of the junction varies from germline; a read error may be responsible. The chain couples TRBV15 to TRBJ2-7; 14 bases agree with TRBD2. CDR1 and CDR2 (germline): LNHNV, YYDKDF (reference sequence). The CDR3 runs to 18 residues. CDR3 nucleotide sequence: TGTGCCATCAGCCCAGGACTAGCGGGGGGCCTCATCCGCTACGAGCAGTACTTC. Translated: CAISPGLAGGLIRYEQYF.

The J gene is TRBJ1-1, the V gene TRBV7-9; D is undetermined. The CDR3 totals 14 residues. Germline CDR1 reads SEHNR; CDR2 reads FQNEAQ (reference sequence). The V gene lost 4 bases and the J gene lost 7 bases, with 16 bases spanning the gap. The chain's CDR3 is CASSSHRESFEAFF. The CDR3 DNA follows: TGTGCCAGCAGCTCTCACCGGGAGTCCTTTGAAGCTTTCTTT.